The clone carrying this T cell receptor beta chain occurred a few times. The antigen is unknown. Clones were sequenced by immunoSEQ multiplex PCR, and TCRdb holds only the in-frame ones, with some missing. The repertoire includes about 94,000 clones, about 88% of them detected once, and approximately 12% sits in the top ten. These data belong to a study of T cell responses to AZD1222 COVID-19 vaccine. Study at large: Researchers grouped second doses given at about 4 or about 12 weeks into one pool. Overall study results and limits: A mostly white British donor set with more females was recruited, and clonal diversity was possibly underestimated. Researchers report vaccine-associated CD4 TCRs spanning spike, with dominance at 160-218 and 743-854. Rises in breadth and depth of Spike-specific TCRs came after two AZD1222 doses.

This receptor was taken from an adult in good health. The sequences come from peripheral blood, collected on day 0 of AZD1222 vaccination.

In nucleotides, the CDR3 is TGTGCCAGTAGGGCGGTTCAGGGGGCAGGGAACACTGAAGCTTTCTTT. Its protein is CASRAVQGAGNTEAFF. The chain combines TRBV19 with TRBJ1-1, with 8 bases identical to TRBD1. The CDR3 consists of 16 residues. The junction had 10 bases not matched to a gene; V was cut back by 6 bases and J by 1 base. The germline gives CDR1 LNHDA, CDR2 SQIVND (reference sequence).